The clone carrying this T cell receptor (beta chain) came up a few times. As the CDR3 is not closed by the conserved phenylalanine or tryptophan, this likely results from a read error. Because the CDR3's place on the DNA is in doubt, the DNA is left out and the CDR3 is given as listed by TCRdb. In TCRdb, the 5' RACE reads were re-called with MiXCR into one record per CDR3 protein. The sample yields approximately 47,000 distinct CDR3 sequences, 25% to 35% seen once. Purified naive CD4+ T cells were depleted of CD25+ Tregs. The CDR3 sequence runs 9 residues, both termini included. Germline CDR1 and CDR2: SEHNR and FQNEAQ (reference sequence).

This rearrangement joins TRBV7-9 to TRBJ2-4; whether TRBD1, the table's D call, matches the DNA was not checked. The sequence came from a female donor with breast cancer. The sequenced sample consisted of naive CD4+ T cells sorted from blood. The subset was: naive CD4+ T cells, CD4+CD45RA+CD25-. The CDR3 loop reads CASSLNRLD.